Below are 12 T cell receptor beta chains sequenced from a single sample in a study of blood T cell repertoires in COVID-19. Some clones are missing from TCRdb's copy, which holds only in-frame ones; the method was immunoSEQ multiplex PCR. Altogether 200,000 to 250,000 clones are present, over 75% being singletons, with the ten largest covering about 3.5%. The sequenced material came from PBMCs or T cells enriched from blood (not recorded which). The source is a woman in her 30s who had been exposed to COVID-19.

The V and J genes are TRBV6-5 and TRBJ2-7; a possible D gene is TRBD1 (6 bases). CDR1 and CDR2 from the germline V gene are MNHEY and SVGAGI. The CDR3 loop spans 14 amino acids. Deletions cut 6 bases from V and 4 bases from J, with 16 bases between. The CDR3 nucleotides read TGTGCCAGCAGCGGTACAGGGTCAGGATACGAGCAGTACTTC. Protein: CASSGTGSGYEQYF.

The CDR3: CATSTGARSSYNEQFF. In DNA form, the CDR3 reads TGTGCCACCAGCACCGGAGCGAGAAGCTCCTACAATGAGCAGTTCTTC. The V and J genes are TRBV15 and TRBJ2-1, with D unclear. The CDR3 sequence is 16 residues long. Trimming pared 4 bases from V and 0 bases from J, leaving 13 bases between. Germline assignment: CDR1 LNHNV and CDR2 YYDKDF (reference sequence). Filled out from reference TRBV15 and TRBJ2-1, the complete variable domain reads DAMVIQNPRYQVTQFGKPVTLSCSQTLNHNVMYWYQQKSSQAPKLLFHYYDKDFNNEADTPDNFQSRRPNTSFCFLDIRSPGLGDTAMYLCATSTGARSSYNEQFFGPGTRLTVL.

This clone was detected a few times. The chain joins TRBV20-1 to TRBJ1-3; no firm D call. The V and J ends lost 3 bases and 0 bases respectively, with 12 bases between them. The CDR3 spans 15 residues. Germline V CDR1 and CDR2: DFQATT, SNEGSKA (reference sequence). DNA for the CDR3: TGCAGTGCTAGTAGACAACCCCACTCTGGAAACACCATATATTTT. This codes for CSASRQPHSGNTIYF.

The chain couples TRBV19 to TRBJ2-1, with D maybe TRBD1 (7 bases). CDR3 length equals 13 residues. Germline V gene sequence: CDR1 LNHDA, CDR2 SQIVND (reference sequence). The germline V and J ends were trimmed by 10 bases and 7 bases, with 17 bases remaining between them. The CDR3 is CATSRGDPNEQFF. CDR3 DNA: TGTGCCACCAGCAGGGGGGACCCAAATGAGCAGTTCTTC.

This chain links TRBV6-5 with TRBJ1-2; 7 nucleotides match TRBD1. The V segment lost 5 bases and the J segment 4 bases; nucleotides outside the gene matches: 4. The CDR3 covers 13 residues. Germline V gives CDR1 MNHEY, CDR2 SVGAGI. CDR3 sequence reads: CASSQTGIYGYTF. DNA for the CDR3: TGTGCCAGCAGTCAGACAGGGATCTATGGCTACACCTTC.

The CDR3 region has the DNA TGCGCCAGCAGCTTGAGTAAAGGGGTCAATGAGCAGTTCTTC. It encodes CASSLSKGVNEQFF. The chain has TRBV5-1 and TRBJ2-1; a weak D match, TRBD1 (5 bases). CDR1 is SGHRS and CDR2 is YFSETQ in the germline V gene. The ends were cut back, 1 base at V and 6 bases at J, with 11 bases in the middle. This CDR3 is 14 amino acids long. The full variable domain, rest sourced from reference TRBV5-1 and TRBJ2-1, is KAGVTQTPRYLIKTRGQQVTLSCSPISGHRSVSWYQQTPGQGLQFLFEYFSETQRNKGNFPGRFSGRQFSNSRSEMNVSTLELGDSALYLCASSLSKGVNEQFFGPGTRLTVL.

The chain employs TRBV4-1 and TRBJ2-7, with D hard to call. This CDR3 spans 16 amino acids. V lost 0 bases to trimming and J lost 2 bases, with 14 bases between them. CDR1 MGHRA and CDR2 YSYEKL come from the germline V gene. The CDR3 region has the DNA TGCGCCAGCAGCCAAGAGGTCTCGGGTTTCCCCTACGAGCAGTACTTC. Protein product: CASSQEVSGFPYEQYF.

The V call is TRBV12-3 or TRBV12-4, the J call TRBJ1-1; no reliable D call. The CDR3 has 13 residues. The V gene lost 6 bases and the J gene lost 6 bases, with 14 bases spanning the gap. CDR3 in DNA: TGTGCCAGCAGCAATATCCAAGGAGCTGAAGCTTTCTTT. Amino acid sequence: CASSNIQGAEAFF.

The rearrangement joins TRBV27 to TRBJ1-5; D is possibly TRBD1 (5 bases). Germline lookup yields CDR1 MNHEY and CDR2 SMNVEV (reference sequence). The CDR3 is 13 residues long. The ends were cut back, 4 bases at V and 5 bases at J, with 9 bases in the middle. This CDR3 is CASSWRGHQPQHF. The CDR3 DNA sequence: TGTGCCAGCAGTTGGAGGGGACATCAGCCCCAGCATTTT.

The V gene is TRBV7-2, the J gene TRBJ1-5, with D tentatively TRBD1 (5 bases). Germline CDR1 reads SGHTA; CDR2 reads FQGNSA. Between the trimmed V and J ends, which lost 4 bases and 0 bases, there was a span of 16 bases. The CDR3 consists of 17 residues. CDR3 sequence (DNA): TGTGCCAGCAGCTGGATAGGCGGGACGGGTAGCAATCAGCCCCAGCATTTT. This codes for CASSWIGGTGSNQPQHF.

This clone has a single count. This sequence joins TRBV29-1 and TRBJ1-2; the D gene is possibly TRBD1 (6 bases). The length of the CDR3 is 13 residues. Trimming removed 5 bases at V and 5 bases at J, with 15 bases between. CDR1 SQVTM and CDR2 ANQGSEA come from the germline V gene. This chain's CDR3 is CSVKGGSWYGYTF. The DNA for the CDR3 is TGCAGCGTTAAGGGGGGGTCGTGGTATGGCTACACCTTC.

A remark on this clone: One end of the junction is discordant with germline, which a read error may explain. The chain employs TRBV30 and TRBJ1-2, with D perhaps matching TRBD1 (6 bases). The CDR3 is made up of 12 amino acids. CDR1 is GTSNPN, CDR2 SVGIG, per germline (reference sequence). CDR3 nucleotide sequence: TGTGCCTGGAGTGCCCCCGACAGGCCCTCGGCCTTC. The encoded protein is CAWSAPDRPSAF.